These 25 T cell receptor beta chains share one sample of origin, sequenced in a study of blood T cell repertoires in COVID-19. Libraries were prepared by immunoSEQ multiplex PCR; TCRdb keeps only in-frame clonotypes and omits some of them. Among roughly 300,000 clones listed, less than 85% were seen once. Sequencing used PBMCs or T cells enriched from blood (not recorded which). Receptors originate from a woman aged 45-59 years who had recovered from COVID-19.

The rearrangement links TRBV29-1 to TRBJ2-1, with 11 positions matching TRBD2. Germline lookup yields CDR1 SQVTM and CDR2 ANQGSEA. After removal of 7 bases from V and 7 bases from J, the junction contained 9 bases not matched to a gene. This CDR3 is 14 amino acids long. DNA of the CDR3: TGCAGCGGCACCGGGACTAGCGGAAGGAATGAGCAGTTCTTC. This encodes CSGTGTSGRNEQFF.

This clone was seen a few times. The chain employs TRBV4-1 and TRBJ2-2, with D possibly matching TRBD1 (6 bases). The CDR3 runs 15 residues. CDR1 is MGHRA and CDR2 is YSYEKL in the germline V gene. V was trimmed by 0 bases and J by 6 bases, leaving 11 bases between them. CDR3 DNA sequence: TGCGCCAGCAGCCAAGAAAGCAGGGGTGCCGGGGAGCTGTTTTTT. This codes for CASSQESRGAGELFF.

The chain has TRBV2 and TRBJ1-1, with D unresolved. The CDR3 sequence is 15 residues long. The V gene's germline CDR1 is SNHLY and CDR2 FYNNEI. V was clipped by 6 bases and J by 1 base, with 15 bases between them. The CDR3 is CASSGRGRRNTEAFF. The DNA for the CDR3 is TGTGCCAGCAGCGGGAGAGGGCGGCGGAACACTGAAGCTTTCTTT. The full variable domain, rest sourced from reference TRBV2 and TRBJ1-1, is EPEVTQTPSHQVTQMGQEVILRCVPISNHLYFYWYRQILGQKVEFLVSFYNNEISEKSEIFDDQFSVERPDGSNFTLKIRSTKLEDSAMYFCASSGRGRRNTEAFFGQGTRLTVV.

This clone has only a few counts. The chain carries TRBV7-2 and TRBJ1-1; no reliable D call. This CDR3 comprises 14 residues. V lost 1 base, J lost 3 bases, and 9 bases lay in between. Per the germline V gene, CDR1 is SGHTA and CDR2 is FQGNSA. The CDR3 here is CASSLGAGHTEAFF. Written as DNA, the CDR3 is TGTGCCAGCAGCTTAGGTGCGGGCCACACTGAAGCTTTCTTT.

The chain couples TRBV12-3 or TRBV12-4 to TRBJ1-1; no definite D call. The length of the CDR3 is 11 residues. Trimming pared 8 bases from V and 1 base from J, leaving 5 bases between. The CDR3: CASARNTEAFF. The CDR3 DNA reads TGTGCCAGCGCCAGGAACACTGAAGCTTTCTTT.

This rearrangement joins TRBV28 to TRBJ2-7; 9 bases are shared with TRBD2. V lost 6 bases and J lost 0; bases outside the gene matches: 6. Germline CDR1 and CDR2: MDHEN and SYDVKM. CDR3 length: 15 amino acids. Written as DNA, the CDR3 is TGTGCCAGCAGCCCGAGCGGGGGGTACTCCTACGAGCAGTACTTC. Protein sequence: CASSPSGGYSYEQYF.

The genes are TRBV4-1 and TRBJ2-6; D is perhaps TRBD2 (7 bases). Trimming pared 4 bases from V and 3 bases from J, leaving 25 bases between. The CDR3 sequence is 20 residues long. From germline, CDR1 is MGHRA and CDR2 YSYEKL. The CDR3 DNA reads TGCGCCAGCAGCCCAGCAACCTTAGCCGGGGGGCTTTATGGGGCCAACGTCCTGACTTTC. This codes for CASSPATLAGGLYGANVLTF.

This clone has a single count. The chain carries TRBV6-1 and TRBJ1-6; D gene ambiguous. Germline CDR1 and CDR2: MNHNS and SASEGT. The CDR3 consists of 16 residues. Trimming removed 2 bases at V and 5 bases at J, with 13 bases between. The CDR3 nucleotides read TGTGCCAGCAGTGAATACCCCGCGAATAATAATTCACCCCTCCACTTT. Translating gives CASSEYPANNNSPLHF.

The chain has TRBV7-2 and TRBJ2-7, with D unclear. The CDR3 extends over 15 amino acids. V dropped 1 base and J dropped 0 bases, with 10 bases sitting between them. CDR1 is SGHTA, CDR2 FQGNSA, per germline. CDR3 in DNA: TGTGCCAGCAGCTTAGGCGTCTCAAGCTCCTACGAGCAGTACTTC. Translated: CASSLGVSSSYEQYF.

The V call is TRBV12-5, the J call TRBJ2-2; 9 bases match TRBD2. The CDR3 extends over 16 amino acids. The V gene end was trimmed by 2 bases and the J gene end by 3 bases; junction bases not matched to a gene: 4. Germline V gene lookup returns CDR1 LGHNT and CDR2 FRNRAP. In DNA form, the CDR3 reads TGTGCTAGTGGTTTGTGGGTAGCGGGGGACACCGGGGAGCTGTTTTTT. Amino acid sequence: CASGLWVAGDTGELFF.

The chain carries TRBV2 and TRBJ1-4; 7 bases match TRBD1. Germline CDR1 and CDR2: SNHLY and FYNNEI. V shed 7 bases and J 4 bases; nucleotides not matched to a gene: 6. This CDR3 contains 14 residues. The CDR3 bases are TGTGCCAGCATTACGGACAGGAATAATGAAAAACTGTTTTTT. Its protein is CASITDRNNEKLFF.

The chain links TRBV2 to TRBJ1-2, with D possibly TRBD1 on 6 matching bases. CDR1 is SNHLY, CDR2 FYNNEI, per germline. CDR3 size: 14 residues. V shed 5 bases and J shed 1 base, with 11 bases lying between them. CDR3 in DNA: TGTGCCAGCAGTTGGGACAAAAATAACTATGGCTACACCTTC. It yields the protein CASSWDKNNYGYTF.

The V and J genes are TRBV19 and TRBJ1-2, with D possibly being TRBD1 (5 bases). Per the germline V gene, CDR1 is LNHDA and CDR2 is SQIVND (reference sequence). Deletions cut 4 bases from V and 1 base from J, with 13 bases between. The CDR3 length is 15 residues. CDR3 bases: TGTGCCAGTAGTAACCCGGGGGGGAGTAACTATGGCTACACCTTC. Translated: CASSNPGGSNYGYTF.

The CDR3 DNA is TGTGCCAGCAGTGAAGCGGGCAGGACCTACAATGAGCAGTTCTTC. This translates into CASSEAGRTYNEQFF. This rearrangement joins TRBV6-1 to TRBJ2-1; D gene ambiguous. V dropped 0 bases and J dropped 2 bases, with 8 bases sitting between them. The CDR3 loop spans 15 amino acids. Germline CDR1 MNHNS, CDR2 SASEGT.

J is TRBJ1-5 and V is TRBV2; the D gene is possibly TRBD1 (5 bases). The CDR3 loop spans 15 amino acids. Germline values: CDR1 SNHLY, CDR2 FYNNEI. Trimming took 2 bases from V and 7 from J, leaving 15 bases between them. DNA for the CDR3: TGTGCCAGCAGTGAAAGCGGGGGAGTAGAACAGCCCCAGCATTTT. It codes for CASSESGGVEQPQHF.

The genes are TRBV7-2 and TRBJ2-1; TRBD2 matches 13 bases. V shed 4 bases and J 1 base; nucleotides not matched to a gene: 4. The CDR3 is made up of 17 amino acids. The germline V gene has CDR1 SGHTA and CDR2 FQGNSA. CDR3: CASSSGTSGDSYNEQFF. DNA for the CDR3: TGTGCCAGCAGCTCCGGGACTAGCGGGGATTCCTACAATGAGCAGTTCTTC.

The chain couples TRBV6-5 to TRBJ1-6; no reliable D call. The germline V gene encodes CDR1 MNHEY and CDR2 SVGAGI. CDR3 length: 14 residues. V dropped 7 bases and J dropped 0 bases, with 7 bases sitting between them. DNA of the CDR3: TGTGCCAGCAAGAGGAGCTCCTATAATTCACCCCTCCACTTT. Translated, it gives CASKRSSYNSPLHF.

The rearrangement links TRBV7-9 to TRBJ2-1, with 8 positions matching TRBD2. V was clipped by 2 bases and J by 0 bases; unmatched bases: 9. The germline V gene encodes CDR1 SEHNR and CDR2 FQNEAQ (reference sequence). The CDR3 contains 18 residues. CDR3 sequence: CASSLTLGRGVSYNEQFF. CDR3 bases: TGTGCCAGCAGCTTAACCCTCGGGCGGGGGGTCTCCTACAATGAGCAGTTCTTC.

The chain uses TRBV24-1 and TRBJ1-2; 10 nucleotides align to TRBD1. With 0 bases clipped from V and 7 bases from J, the junction kept 4 bases outside the gene matches. Per the germline V gene, CDR1 is KGHDR and CDR2 is SFDVKD. The CDR3 contains 15 residues. CDR3 loop: CATSDLRQGARGYTF. In DNA form, the CDR3 reads TGTGCCACCAGTGATTTGCGACAGGGGGCGCGTGGCTACACCTTC.

The chain joins TRBV6-1 to TRBJ2-7; maybe TRBD2 (5 bases). Germline V gives CDR1 MNHNS, CDR2 SASEGT. V lost 2 bases and J lost 4, with 6 bases in between. This CDR3 comprises 12 residues. In DNA, the CDR3 is TGTGCCAGCAGTGAACGGGGATACGAGCAGTACTTC. Its protein is CASSERGYEQYF.

The rearrangement uses TRBV7-9 and TRBJ2-7, with TRBD2 as a possible D gene (6 bases). CDR3 length: 12 amino acids. The V end lost 3 bases, the J end lost 5 bases, and 8 bases lay between the germline ends. The germline gives CDR1 SEHNR, CDR2 FQNEAQ (reference sequence). The DNA of the CDR3 is TGTGCCAGCAGCTTGGACTATAACGAGCAGTACTTC. Encoded protein: CASSLDYNEQYF.

The V call is TRBV11-2, the J call TRBJ2-7; the D gene is possibly TRBD2 (6 bases). In germline, CDR1 is SGHAT, CDR2 FQNNGV. This CDR3 is 17 amino acids long. The V end was cut by 4 bases, the J end by 3 bases, with 22 bases between. The CDR3 protein is CASSSRVGRPSYYEQYF. In DNA, the CDR3 is TGTGCCAGCAGCTCCAGGGTGGGGAGGCCATCGTACTACGAGCAGTACTTC.

V and J are TRBV18 and TRBJ2-5, with D perhaps matching TRBD1 (6 bases). Germline V gene data show CDR1 as KGHSH and CDR2 as LQKENI. Trimming shortened V by 6 bases and J by 4 bases, and 24 bases separated the two germline ends. The CDR3 is 17 amino acids. The CDR3 region is CASSPLRGASAGETQYF. The CDR3 DNA follows: TGTGCCAGCTCTCCCCTCAGGGGAGCCTCGGCGGGAGAGACCCAGTACTTC.

The J gene is TRBJ1-1, the V gene TRBV9; unclear D gene. V lost 0 bases, J lost 5 bases, and 11 bases lay in between. The CDR3 length is 14 residues. Germline-derived CDR1 and CDR2 are SGDLS and YYNGEE. The CDR3 sequence: CASSVVSGLTEAFF. The CDR3 DNA follows: TGTGCCAGCAGCGTAGTTAGTGGGCTTACTGAAGCTTTCTTT.

The chain carries TRBV19 and TRBJ1-4; tentatively, D is TRBD1 (6 bases). CDR1 is LNHDA, CDR2 SQIVND, per germline (reference sequence). This CDR3 has 13 amino acids. Trimming took off 6 bases at V and 10 bases at J, with 15 bases between the two ends. The CDR3 loop reads CASSGSLRGKLFF. CDR3 nucleotides: TGTGCCAGTAGCGGATCACTCAGGGGAAAACTGTTTTTT.